This TCR beta chain was sequenced during a study of blood T cell repertoires in COVID-19. Whole-study context: The study drew acute and convalescent COVID-19 samples from the United States, Italy and Spain.

This clone has a handful of counts. Trimming took 6 bases from V and 12 from J; bases not matched to a gene: 10. There are 12 residues in the CDR3. Original processing notes: Reference gene primer amplification yielded estimated nucleated cell counts. Profiling relied on immunoSEQ multiplex PCR, and the TCRdb table lists in-frame clones only, not all of them. The DNA was the basis for D and trimming; V, J and clone size are from that table. The sample includes about 110,000 clones, roughly 86% of them seen just once. The chain joins TRBV12-3 or TRBV12-4 to TRBJ1-1, with 7 bases aligning to TRBD1. Sequenced material: peripheral blood. The sequence came from a man aged 35 to 55 with acute or convalescent COVID-19. The CDR3 DNA follows: TGTGCCAGCAGCTGGGGACAGTTGACGACTTTCTTT. It specifies CASSWGQLTTFF.